The source of this TCR beta chain is a study of blood T cell repertoires in COVID-19. Germline CDR1 reads GTSNPN; CDR2 reads SVGIG (reference sequence). The CDR3 is 14 amino acids. Germline trimming cut 3 bases from V and 4 bases from J; bases unmatched to any gene: 8. Sequencing was performed with immunoSEQ multiplex PCR; in TCRdb, only in-frame clones are kept and a portion is missing. The sample has around 68,000 clones; over 75% are singletons. V usage is TRBV30 and J usage is TRBJ2-7; 8 bases are a match to TRBD1. Input material: peripheral blood. The receptor was derived from a human donor in a cohort sampled during active COVID-19. CDR3 sequence (DNA): TGTGCCTGGAGCGCCGGGACAGGCCCTTACGAGCAGTACTTC. Translating it yields CAWSAGTGPYEQYF. The entire variable domain, with the rest obtained from reference TRBV30 and TRBJ2-7, is as follows: SQTIHQWPATLVQPVGSPLSLECTVEGTSNPNLYWYRQAAGRGLQLLFYSVGIGQISSEVPQNLSASRPQDRQFILSSKKLLLSDSGFYLCAWSAGTGPYEQYFGPGTRLTVT.